The 16 T cell receptor beta chains given below trace back to one sample, sequenced in a study of lymphopenia after photon versus proton radiotherapy. Generated by immunoSEQ multiplex PCR, the TCRdb table keeps only in-frame clones and is missing some. Of some 16,000 clones in the sample, around nine tenths were seen once. The specimen comprised peripheral blood, sampled from a patient treated with proton-based radiotherapy. The receptors shown here come from a woman aged 55-69 years with cholangiocarcinoma. Some clones in this sample may be carry-over from other donors' samples.

The chain links TRBV5-1 to TRBJ2-1; no reliable D call. This CDR3 spans 16 amino acids. Germline CDR1 is SGHRS and CDR2 is YFSETQ. V was shortened by 4 bases and J by 0 bases, with 14 bases between the two germline ends. The CDR3 DNA reads TGCGCCAGCAGCCCTGAAATAGGTAGCTCCTACAATGAGCAGTTCTTC. Protein product: CASSPEIGSSYNEQFF.

The chain recombines TRBV13 with TRBJ1-4; D is unresolved. From germline, CDR1 is PRHDT and CDR2 FYEKMQ (reference sequence). There are 15 residues in the CDR3. Trimming stripped 2 bases from V and 2 bases from J, with 9 bases between. The CDR3, as DNA: TGTGCCAGCAGCTTATTTCGCGGCACTAATGAAAAACTGTTTTTT. It encodes CASSLFRGTNEKLFF.

The V gene is TRBV15, the J gene TRBJ1-5, with unresolved D. Germline CDR1 reads LNHNV; CDR2 reads YYDKDF (reference sequence). The CDR3 has 14 amino acids. V lost 5 bases, J lost 0 bases, and 8 bases lay in between. In DNA, the CDR3 is TGTGCCACCAGCGGCGACATTAGCAATCAGCCCCAGCATTTT. Translation gives CATSGDISNQPQHF.

This clone was seen just once. The rearrangement joins TRBV7-9 to TRBJ1-1; tentatively, D is TRBD1 (6 bases). The CDR3 is 15 amino acids. V was clipped by 3 bases and J by 5 bases, with 16 bases between them. The germline CDR1 and CDR2 sequences are SEHNR and FQNEAQ (reference sequence). CDR3 amino acids: CASSFPGVSTTEAFF. In nucleotides, the CDR3 is TGTGCCAGCAGCTTCCCAGGGGTTTCAACTACTGAAGCTTTCTTT.

This clone was counted a few times. V usage is TRBV7-9 and J usage is TRBJ1-1, with D unresolved. Per germline, CDR1 SEHNR and CDR2 FQNEAQ (reference sequence). This CDR3 contains 14 residues. The V and J ends lost 5 bases and 4 bases respectively, with 14 bases between them. For the CDR3, the DNA is TGTGCCAGCAGCCAAGGGCGTTTAGGCACTGAAGCTTTCTTT. Protein product: CASSQGRLGTEAFF.

The chain uses TRBV5-1 and TRBJ1-1, with TRBD1 matching 10 bases. Per germline, CDR1 SGHRS and CDR2 YFSETQ. This CDR3 spans 17 amino acids. Losses at the gene ends were 0 bases for V and 3 bases for J; bases not matched to a gene: 8. CDR3 protein: CASSLVGQGSWDTEAFF. CDR3 sequence (DNA): TGCGCCAGCAGCTTGGTGGGACAGGGGTCCTGGGACACTGAAGCTTTCTTT.

This sequence joins TRBV7-3 and TRBJ1-1; D may be TRBD1 (5 bases). The V and J ends lost 2 bases and 6 bases respectively, with 10 bases between them. Per the germline V gene, CDR1 is SGHTA and CDR2 is FQGTGA. There are 13 residues in the CDR3. The CDR3 sequence is CASSLGAGPEAFF. The CDR3 DNA follows: TGTGCCAGCAGCTTAGGGGCAGGGCCTGAAGCTTTCTTT.

V gene TRBV18 combines with J gene TRBJ1-1, with D tentatively TRBD1 (5 bases). This CDR3 has 16 amino acids. Trimming pared 2 bases from V and 1 base from J, leaving 14 bases between. Germline loops: CDR1 KGHSH, CDR2 LQKENI. CDR3 sequence: CASSPLRGGTNTEAFF. CDR3 coding DNA: TGTGCCAGCTCACCATTACGTGGTGGGACGAACACTGAAGCTTTCTTT.

This clone appeared a single time. This chain joins TRBV5-1 and TRBJ1-4; D may be TRBD1 (6 bases). From germline, CDR1 is SGHRS and CDR2 YFSETQ. Trimming removed 3 bases at V and 4 bases at J, with 16 bases between. CDR3 length equals 16 residues. DNA for the CDR3: TGCGCCAGCAGCTGGGGGGCGGGAGACTATAATGAAAAACTGTTTTTT. Its protein product is CASSWGAGDYNEKLFF.

The genes are TRBV19 and TRBJ2-6; D is ambiguous. Trimming took 5 bases from V and 3 from J, leaving 14 bases between them. The CDR3 runs 16 residues. Germline assignment: CDR1 LNHDA and CDR2 SQIVND (reference sequence). The DNA of the CDR3 is TGTGCCAGTAGTCATGGGGTACGCCTTGGGGCCAACGTCCTGACTTTC. Translated: CASSHGVRLGANVLTF.

The CDR3, as DNA: TGTGCCAGCTCCCTTGTAGGGGGGGGCCTCAATGAGCAGTTCTTC. Translating it yields CASSLVGGGLNEQFF. The rearrangement uses TRBV18 and TRBJ2-1, with D perhaps TRBD2 (7 bases). The V gene's germline CDR1 is KGHSH and CDR2 LQKENI. The V and J ends lost 6 bases and 6 bases respectively, with 18 bases between them. The CDR3 is 15 residues long. The full variable domain, its missing parts supplied by reference TRBV18 and TRBJ2-1, is NAGVMQNPRHLVRRRGQEARLRCSPMKGHSHVYWYRQLPEEGLKFMVYLQKENIIDESGMPKERFSAEFPKEGPSILRIQQVVRGDSAAYFCASSLVGGGLNEQFFGPGTRLTVL.

The rearrangement joins TRBV7-2 to TRBJ2-1; tentatively, D is TRBD2 (6 bases). The V and J ends lost 3 bases and 4 bases respectively, with 16 bases between them. The CDR3 is made up of 16 amino acids. Germline CDR1 reads SGHTA; CDR2 reads FQGNSA. CDR3 region: CASSFLAWGGYNEQFF. The DNA of the CDR3 is TGTGCCAGCAGCTTCCTAGCGTGGGGAGGTTACAATGAGCAGTTCTTC. The full variable domain, in which reference TRBV7-2 and TRBJ2-1 provide the parts outside the CDR3, is GAGVSQSPSNKVTEKGKDVELRCDPISGHTALYWYRQSLGQGLEFLIYFQGNSAPDKSGLPSDRFSAERTGGSVSTLTIQRTQQEDSAVYLCASSFLAWGGYNEQFFGPGTRLTVL.

The chain joins TRBV5-1 to TRBJ1-3; D not certain. Per germline, CDR1 SGHRS and CDR2 YFSETQ. The CDR3 runs to 13 residues. V lost 5 bases and J lost 0, with 6 bases in between. The DNA for the CDR3 is TGCGCCAGCAGACAGTACTCTGGAAACACCATATATTTT. This translates into CASRQYSGNTIYF.

This clone was seen a few times. The chain links TRBV27 to TRBJ1-6; D call uncertain. With 6 bases removed from V and 7 bases from J, the gap between germline ends came to 13 bases. Germline V gene sequence: CDR1 MNHEY, CDR2 SMNVEV (reference sequence). This CDR3 is built from 14 residues. The chain's CDR3 is CASRSDLKNSPLHF. The CDR3, as DNA: TGTGCCAGCAGATCCGACTTGAAAAATTCACCCCTCCACTTT.

The rearrangement joins TRBV18 to TRBJ2-1, with TRBD2 matching 11 bases. The CDR3 spans 13 residues. The ends lost 1 base at V and 10 bases at J; junction bases unmatched: 0. Germline V gives CDR1 KGHSH, CDR2 LQKENI. The CDR3 DNA follows: TGTGCCAGCTCACCACTAGCGGGAGGGGAGCAGTTCTTC. Translated: CASSPLAGGEQFF.

The chain joins TRBV7-2 to TRBJ2-3, with TRBD2 identical over 13 bases. J lost 2 bases, V lost 6 bases, and 14 bases had no gene match. CDR1 is SGHTA, CDR2 FQGNSA, per germline. This CDR3 has 19 amino acids. CDR3 coding DNA: TGTGCCAGCAGTCCCGCGCCGGGACTAGCGGGGCCTTCCACAGATACGCAGTATTTT. Its protein is CASSPAPGLAGPSTDTQYF.